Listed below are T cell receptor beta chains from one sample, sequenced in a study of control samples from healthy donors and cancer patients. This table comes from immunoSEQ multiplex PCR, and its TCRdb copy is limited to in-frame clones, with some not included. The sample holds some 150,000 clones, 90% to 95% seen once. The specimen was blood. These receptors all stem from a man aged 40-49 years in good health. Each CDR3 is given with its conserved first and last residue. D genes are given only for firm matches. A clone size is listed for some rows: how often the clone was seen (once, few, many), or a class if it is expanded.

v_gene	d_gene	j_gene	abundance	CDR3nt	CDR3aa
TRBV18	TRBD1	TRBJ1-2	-	TGTGCCAGCTCACCAGGACAGGGGAACTATAGGGGCTACACCTTC	CASSPGQGNYRGYTF
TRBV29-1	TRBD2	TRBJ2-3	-	TGCAGCGTTCTCACTAGCGGGAGGCTGATGGGCACAGATACGCAGTATTTT	CSVLTSGRLMGTDTQYF
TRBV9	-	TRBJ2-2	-	TGTGCCAGCAGCACCCGGGGGGGGGAGCTGTTTTTT	CASSTRGGELFF
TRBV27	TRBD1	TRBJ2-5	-	TGTGCCAGCAGTCATCAATCCGAGGGGGCTCGGGCCCAGTACTTC	CASSHQSEGARAQYF
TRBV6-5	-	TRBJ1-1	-	TGTGCCAGCAGTTACTCTAGGGCGAACACTGAAGCTTTCTTT	CASSYSRANTEAFF
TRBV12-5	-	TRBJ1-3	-	TGTGCTAGTGGTTTAGGAGGTGGAAACACCATATATTTT	CASGLGGGNTIYF
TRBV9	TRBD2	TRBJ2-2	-	TGTGCCAGCGCCGGGACTAGCGGGGCCGGCACCGGGGAGCTGTTTTTT	CASAGTSGAGTGELFF
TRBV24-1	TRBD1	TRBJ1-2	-	TGTGCCACCAGTGATTCCCAGGCGGGACAGGGTTTGTATGGCTACACCTTC	CATSDSQAGQGLYGYTF
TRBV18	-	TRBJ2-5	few	TGTGCCAGCTCCCCCGGGCCAGGGGAGACCCAGTACTTC	CASSPGPGETQYF
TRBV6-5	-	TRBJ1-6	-	TGTGCCAGCGGGACGGCTAATAATTCACCCCTCCACTTT	CASGTANNSPLHF
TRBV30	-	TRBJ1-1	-	TGTGCCTGGAGTGTACGTTTTCACCCGGGGGGGACTTACACTGAAGCTTTCTTT	CAWSVRFHPGGTYTEAFF
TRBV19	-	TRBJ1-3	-	TGTGCCAGTACCCCACGGCAGGGGCCTTTTCGGAGAGGAAACACCATATATTTT	CASTPRQGPFRRGNTIYF
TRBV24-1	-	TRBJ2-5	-	TGTGCCACCAGTGATCCCACAGGGATCCACGAGACCCAGTACTTC	CATSDPTGIHETQYF
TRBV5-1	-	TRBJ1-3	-	TGCGCCAGCAGTTTGGACCCCGGGTCAGGAAACACCATATATTTT	CASSLDPGSGNTIYF
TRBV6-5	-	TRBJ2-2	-	TGTGCCAGCACCTACGGCGCGAACACCGGGGAGCTGTTTTTT	CASTYGANTGELFF
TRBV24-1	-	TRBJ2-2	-	TGTGCCACCAGTAACGCAGTGGCCGAGGAGCTGTTTTTT	CATSNAVAEELFF
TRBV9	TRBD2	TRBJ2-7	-	TGTGCCAGCAGCGTAGCCGGACTAGCGGGCTACGAGCAGTACTTC	CASSVAGLAGYEQYF
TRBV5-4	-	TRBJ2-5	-	TGTGCCAGCAGCAACCGGGAGACCCAGTACTTC	CASSNRETQYF
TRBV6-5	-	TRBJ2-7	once	TGTGCCAGCAGCACACGAACCGGACCGGGGTACGAGCAGTACTTC	CASSTRTGPGYEQYF
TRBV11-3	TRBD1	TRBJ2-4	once	TGTGCCAGCAGCTTAGTCCTTGGACAGGGGGAAAACATTCAGTACTTC	CASSLVLGQGENIQYF
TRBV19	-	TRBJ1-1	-	TGTGCCAGTTCCATAGTGATGAACACTGAAGCTTTCTTT	CASSIVMNTEAFF
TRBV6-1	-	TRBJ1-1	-	TGTGCCGTGTGGGTGGGCACTGAAGCTTTCTTT	CAVWVGTEAFF